This record concerns one T cell receptor beta chain sequence. These data come from a study of shared clonotypes between healthy human individuals. Trimming stripped 3 bases from V and 0 bases from J, with 8 bases between. The CDR3 spans 14 residues. Germline V lookup: CDR1 MDHEN, CDR2 SYDVKM. Libraries were prepared by immunoSEQ multiplex PCR; TCRdb keeps only in-frame clonotypes and omits some of them. The sample shows about 2.1 million clones, about 94% of them seen only once. Positively selected for CCR7, the CD45RO-negative cells used as naive CD8 cells excluded terminally differentiated effector memory CD45RA+ cells. There were only Caucasian adults among the donors, and all lived in Nashville, Tennessee.

This chain uses TRBV28 with TRBJ1-1; no clear D gene. The clonotype originates from a young man in good health. Some clones in this sample may be carry-over from other donors' samples. Sequenced input: naive CD8+ T cells from PBMCs. CDR3 in DNA: TGTGCCAGCAGTTTGCAACCGGTGAACACTGAAGCTTTCTTT. This translates into CASSLQPVNTEAFF.